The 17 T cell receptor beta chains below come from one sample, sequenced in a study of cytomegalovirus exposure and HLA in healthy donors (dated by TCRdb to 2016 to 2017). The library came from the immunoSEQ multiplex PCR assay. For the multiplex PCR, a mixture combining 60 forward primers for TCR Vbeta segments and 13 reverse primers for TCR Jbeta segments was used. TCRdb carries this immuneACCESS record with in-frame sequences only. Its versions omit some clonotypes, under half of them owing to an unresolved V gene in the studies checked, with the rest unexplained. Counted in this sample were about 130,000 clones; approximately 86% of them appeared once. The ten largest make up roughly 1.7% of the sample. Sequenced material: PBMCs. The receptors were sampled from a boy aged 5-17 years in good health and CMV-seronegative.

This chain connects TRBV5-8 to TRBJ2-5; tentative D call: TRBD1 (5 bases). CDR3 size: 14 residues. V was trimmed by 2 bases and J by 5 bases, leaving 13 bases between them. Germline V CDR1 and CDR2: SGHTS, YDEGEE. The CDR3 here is CASSFQGVRETQYF. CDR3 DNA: TGTGCCAGCAGCTTTCAAGGGGTCAGGGAGACCCAGTACTTC.

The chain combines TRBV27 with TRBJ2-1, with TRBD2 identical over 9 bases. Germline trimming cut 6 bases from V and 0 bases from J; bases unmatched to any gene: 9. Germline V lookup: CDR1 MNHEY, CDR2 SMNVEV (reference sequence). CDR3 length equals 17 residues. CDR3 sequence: CASSLRTSESSYNEQFF. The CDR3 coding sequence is TGTGCCAGCAGCCTAAGGACTAGCGAGAGCTCCTACAATGAGCAGTTCTTC.

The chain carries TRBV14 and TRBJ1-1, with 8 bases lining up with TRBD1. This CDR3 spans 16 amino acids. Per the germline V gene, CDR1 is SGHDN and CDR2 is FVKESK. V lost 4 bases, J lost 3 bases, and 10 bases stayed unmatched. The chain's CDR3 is CASSPTYRGTYTEAFF. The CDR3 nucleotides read TGTGCCAGCAGCCCGACCTACAGGGGGACCTACACTGAAGCTTTCTTT.

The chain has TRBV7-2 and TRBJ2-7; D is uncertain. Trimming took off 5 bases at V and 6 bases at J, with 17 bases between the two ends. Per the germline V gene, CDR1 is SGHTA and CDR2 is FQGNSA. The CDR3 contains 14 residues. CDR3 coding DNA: TGTGCCAGCAGCCTTTCCCCCGCGGATGCCGAGCAGTACTTC. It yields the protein CASSLSPADAEQYF.

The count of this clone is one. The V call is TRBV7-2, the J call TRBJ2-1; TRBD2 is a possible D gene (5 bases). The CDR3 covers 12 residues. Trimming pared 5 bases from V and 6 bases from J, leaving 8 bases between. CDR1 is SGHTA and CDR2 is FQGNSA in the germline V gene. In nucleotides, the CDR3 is TGTGCCAGCAGCAATCGGGGCAATGAGCAGTTCTTC. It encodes CASSNRGNEQFF.

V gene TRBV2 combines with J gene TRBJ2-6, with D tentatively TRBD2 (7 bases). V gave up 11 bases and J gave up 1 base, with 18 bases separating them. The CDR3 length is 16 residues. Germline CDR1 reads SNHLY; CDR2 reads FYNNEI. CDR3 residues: CAATKGGLSGANVLTF. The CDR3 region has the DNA TGTGCCGCGACGAAGGGGGGGTTATCTGGGGCCAACGTCCTGACTTTC.

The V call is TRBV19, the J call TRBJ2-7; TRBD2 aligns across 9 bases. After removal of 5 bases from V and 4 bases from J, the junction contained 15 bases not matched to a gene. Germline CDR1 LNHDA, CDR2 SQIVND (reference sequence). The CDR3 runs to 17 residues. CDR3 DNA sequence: TGTGCCAGTAGTTCTCCCCCCGGTAGCGGGAGCTCTTACGAGCAGTACTTC. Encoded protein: CASSSPPGSGSSYEQYF. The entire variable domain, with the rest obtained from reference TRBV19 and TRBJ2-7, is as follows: DGGITQSPKYLFRKEGQNVTLSCEQNLNHDAMYWYRQDPGQGLRLIYYSQIVNDFQKGDIAEGYSVSREKKESFPLTVTSAQKNPTAFYLCASSSPPGSGSSYEQYFGPGTRLTVT.

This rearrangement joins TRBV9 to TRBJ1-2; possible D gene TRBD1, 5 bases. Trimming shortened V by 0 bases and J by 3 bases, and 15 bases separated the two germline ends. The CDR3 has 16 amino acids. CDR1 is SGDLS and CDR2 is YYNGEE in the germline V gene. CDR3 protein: CASSVAVQGRDYGYTF. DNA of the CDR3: TGTGCCAGCAGCGTAGCGGTCCAGGGCCGGGACTATGGCTACACCTTC.

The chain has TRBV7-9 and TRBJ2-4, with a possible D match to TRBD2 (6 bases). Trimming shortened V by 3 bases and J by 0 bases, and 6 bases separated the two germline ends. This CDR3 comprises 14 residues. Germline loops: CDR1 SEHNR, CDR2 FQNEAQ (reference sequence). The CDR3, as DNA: TGTGCCAGCAGCTTGGGGGGAGCCAAAAACATTCAGTACTTC. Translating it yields CASSLGGAKNIQYF.

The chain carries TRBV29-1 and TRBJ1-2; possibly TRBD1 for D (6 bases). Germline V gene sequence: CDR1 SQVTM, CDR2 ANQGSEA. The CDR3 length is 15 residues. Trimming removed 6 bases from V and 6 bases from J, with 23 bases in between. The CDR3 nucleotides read TGCAGCGTGCGGTTAACAGGGAGTAGTTTCGATGGCTACACCTTC. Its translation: CSVRLTGSSFDGYTF. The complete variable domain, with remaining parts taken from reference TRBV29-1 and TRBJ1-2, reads SAVISQKPSRDICQRGTSLTIQCQVDSQVTMMFWYRQQPGQSLTLIATANQGSEATYESGFVIDKFPISRPNLTFSTLTVSNMSPEDSSIYLCSVRLTGSSFDGYTFGSGTRLTVV.

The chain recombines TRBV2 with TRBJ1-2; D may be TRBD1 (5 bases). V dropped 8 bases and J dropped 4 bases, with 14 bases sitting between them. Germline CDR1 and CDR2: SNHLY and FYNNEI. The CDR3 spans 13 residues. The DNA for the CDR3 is TGTGCCAGCCGGGGGGAGGGGTCCTATGGCTACACCTTC. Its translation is CASRGEGSYGYTF.

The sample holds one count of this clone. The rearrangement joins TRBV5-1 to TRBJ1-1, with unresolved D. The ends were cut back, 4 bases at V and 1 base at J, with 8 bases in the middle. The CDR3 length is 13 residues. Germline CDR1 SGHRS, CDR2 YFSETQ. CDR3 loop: CASSPPGNTEAFF. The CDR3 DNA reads TGCGCCAGCAGCCCCCCAGGGAACACTGAAGCTTTCTTT.

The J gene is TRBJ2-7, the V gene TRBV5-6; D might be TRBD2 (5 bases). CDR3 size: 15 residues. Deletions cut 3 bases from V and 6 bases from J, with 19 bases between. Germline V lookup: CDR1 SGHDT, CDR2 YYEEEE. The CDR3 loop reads CASSSNGLTRSEQYF. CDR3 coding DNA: TGTGCCAGCAGCTCCAATGGACTTACCCGGAGCGAGCAGTACTTC.

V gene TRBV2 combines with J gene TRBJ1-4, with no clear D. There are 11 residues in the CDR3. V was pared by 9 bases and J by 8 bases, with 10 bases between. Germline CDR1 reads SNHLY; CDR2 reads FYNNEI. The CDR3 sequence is CASETLEKLFF. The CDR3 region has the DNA TGTGCCAGTGAAACCCTAGAAAAACTGTTTTTT.

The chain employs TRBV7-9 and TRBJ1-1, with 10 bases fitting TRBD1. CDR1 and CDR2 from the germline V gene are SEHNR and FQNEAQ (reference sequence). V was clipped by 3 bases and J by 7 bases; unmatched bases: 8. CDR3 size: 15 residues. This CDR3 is CASSFVRQGAFEAFF. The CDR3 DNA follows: TGTGCCAGCAGCTTCGTCCGACAGGGGGCCTTTGAAGCTTTCTTT.

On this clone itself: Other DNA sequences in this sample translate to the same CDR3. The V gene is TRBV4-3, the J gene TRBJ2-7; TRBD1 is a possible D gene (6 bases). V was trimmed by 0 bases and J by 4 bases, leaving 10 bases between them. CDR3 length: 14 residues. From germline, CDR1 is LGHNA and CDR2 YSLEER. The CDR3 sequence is CASSQDLGGYEQYF. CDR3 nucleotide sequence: TGCGCCAGCAGCCAAGACCTAGGGGGTTACGAGCAGTACTTC.

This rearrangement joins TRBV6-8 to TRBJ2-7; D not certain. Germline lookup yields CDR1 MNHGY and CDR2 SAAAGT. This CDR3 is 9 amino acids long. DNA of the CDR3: TGTGCGAAGCGAAACGAGCAGTACTTC. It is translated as CAKRNEQYF.